A selection of T cell receptor beta chains follows, all from one sample in a study of T cell responses to AZD1222 COVID-19 vaccine. The method was immunoSEQ multiplex PCR; TCRdb's version includes in-frame clones alone and lacks a portion of them. The table lists approximately 110,000 clones, roughly 88% of them singletons. The material sequenced was peripheral blood, taken 28 days after the second AZD1222 dose. These TCRs come from an adult who received the AZD1222 COVID-19 vaccine. CDR3s include the opening cysteine and the closing phenylalanine or tryptophan. A D gene is named only where the DNA matches it firmly. Part of the rows lack a size; the others show once, few, many or a class for expanded clones.

>-|-|TRBV5-6|TRBJ1-4
TGTGCCAGCAGCATGGACGGAGGGCGGGCTAATGAAAAACTGTTTTTT
CASSMDGGRANEKLFF
>TRBD1|-|TRBV18|TRBJ2-5
TGTGCCAGCTCACGCATGACAGGGGTAGAGACCCAGTACTTC
CASSRMTGVETQYF
>TRBD1|once|TRBV18|TRBJ2-7
TGTGCCAGCTCACCCAGGGACAGGGGGCGCGAGCAGTACTTC
CASSPRDRGREQYF
>-|-|TRBV12-3/TRBV12-4|TRBJ1-2
TGTGCCAGCAGTTTAGTCCGGGATGGCTACACCTTC
CASSLVRDGYTF
>-|-|TRBV5-1|TRBJ2-5
TGCGCCAGCAGCATAAGGAGTTCCCAAGAGACCCAGTACTTC
CASSIRSSQETQYF
>TRBD1|-|TRBV19|TRBJ1-3
TGTGCCAGTAGGGTGACAGGGTCCGGAAACACCATATATTTT
CASRVTGSGNTIYF
>-|-|TRBV19|TRBJ1-5
TGTGCCAGTAGTATTCTACCGGGCCGCGACAGATACCATCAGCCCCAGCATTTT
CASSILPGRDRYHQPQHF
>-|once|TRBV12-3/TRBV12-4|TRBJ1-6
TGTGCCAGCAGTTTCTCCGGAAGTTCACCCCTCCACTTT
CASSFSGSSPLHF
>TRBD2|-|TRBV15|TRBJ2-4
TGTGCCACCAGCAGGGATACTAGCGGGGGGGGCACTTGGAGCTTC
CATSRDTSGGGTWSF
>-|-|TRBV19|TRBJ1-2
TGTGCCAGTAGTATAGACACAGGAGAAAGCACCTTC
CASSIDTGESTF
>TRBD2|-|TRBV4-3|TRBJ2-1
TGCGCCAGCAGCCAAGACCCCTCTAGCGGGGGGTCATACTCCTACAATGAGCAGTTCTTC
CASSQDPSSGGSYSYNEQFF
>-|-|TRBV5-1|TRBJ2-7
TGCGCCAGCAGCTCTGGGGGGTTCTCCTACGAGCAGTACTTC
CASSSGGFSYEQYF
>TRBD1|-|TRBV4-1|TRBJ1-2
TGCGCCAGCAGCCAATTTGGAACAGGGGAACAGAACTATGGCTACACCTTC
CASSQFGTGEQNYGYTF
>-|few|TRBV12-3/TRBV12-4|TRBJ2-7
TGTGCCAGCATGGACTCCTTTCTCTACGAGCAGTACTTC
CASMDSFLYEQYF
>-|-|TRBV29-1|TRBJ1-1
TGCAGCGTTGAAGAACAGATGAACACTGAAGCTTTCTTT
CSVEEQMNTEAFF
>TRBD1|-|TRBV7-2|TRBJ1-2
TGTGCCAGCAGCTCGCAACAGGGGGCCTATGGCTACACCTTC
CASSSQQGAYGYTF
>-|-|TRBV19|TRBJ1-2
TGTGCCAGTAGTATCGCAGGGGATTCGATCTATGGCTACACCTTC
CASSIAGDSIYGYTF
>-|-|TRBV12-3/TRBV12-4|TRBJ2-5
TGTGCCAGCAGTTTCGGGGCGGCAGAGACCCAGTACTTC
CASSFGAAETQYF
>TRBD1|-|TRBV12-3/TRBV12-4|TRBJ1-2
TGTGCCAGCAGTGGGACAGGGGGTTATGGCTACACCTTC
CASSGTGGYGYTF
>TRBD1|few|TRBV28|TRBJ1-1
TGTGCCAGCAGTCCCCTCAACCCGACAGGGGGGGATGAAGCTTTCTTT
CASSPLNPTGGDEAFF
>-|-|TRBV7-2|TRBJ2-5
TGTGCCAGCAGCCCACAAGAGACCCAGTACTTC
CASSPQETQYF
>-|few|TRBV4-2|TRBJ2-6
TGTGCCAGCAGCCCGAGGGATTCTGGGGCCAACGTCCTGACTTTC
CASSPRDSGANVLTF
>-|-|TRBV14|TRBJ2-2
TGTGCCAGCAGTCCCCGCAGGGGATGGACCGGGGAGCTGTTTTTT
CASSPRRGWTGELFF
>TRBD1|-|TRBV5-1|TRBJ1-3
TGCGCCAGCAGCCGGGCGGGACAGGGGGCTGGTGGAAACACCATATATTTT
CASSRAGQGAGGNTIYF
>TRBD1|-|TRBV18|TRBJ1-2
TGTGCCAGCTCACCGACGACAGGGGACTATGGCTACACCTTC
CASSPTTGDYGYTF
>TRBD1|few|TRBV28|TRBJ1-6
TGTGCCAGCAGTTTGACAGGGGGTTATTCACCCCTCCACTTT
CASSLTGGYSPLHF
>-|few|TRBV5-6|TRBJ2-5
TGTGCCAGCAGCTTTCGAGAGACCCAGTACTTC
CASSFRETQYF
>-|once|TRBV6-5|TRBJ2-3
TGTGCCAGCAGGGATTCGGGAGCAATCACAGATACGCAGTATTTT
CASRDSGAITDTQYF
>-|-|TRBV28|TRBJ2-1
TGTGCCAGCAGTGTGACTAGTCAGGATGAGCAGTTCTTC
CASSVTSQDEQFF
>TRBD1|-|TRBV4-3|TRBJ2-1
TGCGCCAGCAGCCCGGGACAGGGGGGAAATGAGCAGTTCTTC
CASSPGQGGNEQFF
>TRBD1|few|TRBV6-2/TRBV6-3|TRBJ1-2
TGTGCCAGCAGTTCAACAGGGGGGATCTATGGCTACACCTTC
CASSSTGGIYGYTF
>-|-|TRBV5-1|TRBJ2-5
TGCGCCAGCAGCTTGGGCTTCGGACAAGAGACCCAGTACTTC
CASSLGFGQETQYF
>-|-|TRBV20-1|TRBJ1-3
TGCAGTGCTAGTCCGCCGGGTAGCCAGGGGTACACCATATATTTT
CSASPPGSQGYTIYF
>-|-|TRBV19|TRBJ1-5
TGTGCCAGTAGTATAGATTCCGGGACACACAGCAATCAGCCCCAGCATTTT
CASSIDSGTHSNQPQHF
>-|-|TRBV19|TRBJ1-2
TGTGCCAGCCAGGACGGTACTAACTATGGCTACACCTTC
CASQDGTNYGYTF
>-|-|TRBV2|TRBJ2-2
TGTGCCAGCAGTCAGGGAGCCGGGGAGCTGTTTTTT
CASSQGAGELFF
>-|-|TRBV7-3|TRBJ2-2
TGTGCCAGCAGCTTAAGGGGCGGAGGGACCGGGGAGCTGTTTTTT
CASSLRGGGTGELFF
>TRBD1|-|TRBV4-3|TRBJ1-4
TGCGCCAGCAGCCAGGGAGCCGACAGGGTGAATGAAAAACTGTTTTTT
CASSQGADRVNEKLFF
>-|-|TRBV7-2|TRBJ1-4
TGTGCCAGCAGGTTAGGTCAGGCAGGTGAAAAACTGTTTTTT
CASRLGQAGEKLFF
>-|-|TRBV21-1|TRBJ2-6
TGTGCCAGCGCCAAGGAAGGCGGACGGACCTCGGTCCTGACTTTC
CASAKEGGRTSVLTF
>TRBD1|-|TRBV19|TRBJ2-2
TGTGCCAGTAGTATATCAGGGGGCACCGGGGAGCTGTTTTTT
CASSISGGTGELFF
>TRBD1|-|TRBV6-6|TRBJ1-6
TGTGCCAGCAGTCGGACCCCGGACAGGGGATTTTCACCCCTCCACTTT
CASSRTPDRGFSPLHF